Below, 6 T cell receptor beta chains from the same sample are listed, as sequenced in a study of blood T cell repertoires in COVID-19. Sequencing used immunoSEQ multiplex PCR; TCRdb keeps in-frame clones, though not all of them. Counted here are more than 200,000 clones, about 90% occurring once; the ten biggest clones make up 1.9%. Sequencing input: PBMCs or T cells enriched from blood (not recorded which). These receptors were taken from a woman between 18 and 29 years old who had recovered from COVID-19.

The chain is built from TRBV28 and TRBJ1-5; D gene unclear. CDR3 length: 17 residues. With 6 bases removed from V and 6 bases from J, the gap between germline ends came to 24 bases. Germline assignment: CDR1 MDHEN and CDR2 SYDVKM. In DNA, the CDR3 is TGTGCCAGCAGATCCCCGAGCCGGGGAGGTCGGGTTCAGCCCCAGCATTTT. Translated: CASRSPSRGGRVQPQHF.

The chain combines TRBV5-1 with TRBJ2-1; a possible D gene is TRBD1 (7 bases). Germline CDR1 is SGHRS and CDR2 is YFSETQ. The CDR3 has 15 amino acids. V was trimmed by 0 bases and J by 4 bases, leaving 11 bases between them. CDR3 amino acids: CASSLETGTYNEQFF. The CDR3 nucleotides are TGCGCCAGCAGCTTGGAGACAGGGACTTACAATGAGCAGTTCTTC.

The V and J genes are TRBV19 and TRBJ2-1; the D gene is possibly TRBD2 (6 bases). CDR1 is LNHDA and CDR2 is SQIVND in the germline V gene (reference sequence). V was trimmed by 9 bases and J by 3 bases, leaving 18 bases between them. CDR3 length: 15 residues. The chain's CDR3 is CARRDRRAYYNEQFF. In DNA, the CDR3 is TGTGCCAGGCGAGACCGGAGGGCCTACTACAATGAGCAGTTCTTC.

CDR3 sequence: CASSLDGAFGQPQHF. The CDR3 DNA is TGCGCCAGCAGCTTGGATGGGGCCTTTGGCCAGCCCCAGCATTTT. The chain employs TRBV5-1 and TRBJ1-5; tentatively, D is TRBD1 (5 bases). The CDR3 is 15 residues long. The V and J ends lost 0 bases and 7 bases respectively, with 14 bases between them. The germline CDR1 and CDR2 sequences are SGHRS and YFSETQ.

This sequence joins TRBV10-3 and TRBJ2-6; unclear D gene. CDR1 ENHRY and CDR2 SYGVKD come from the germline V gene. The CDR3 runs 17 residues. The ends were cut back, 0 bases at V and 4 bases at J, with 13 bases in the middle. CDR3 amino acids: CAISESIRDSGANVLTF. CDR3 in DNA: TGTGCCATCAGTGAGTCTATACGAGATTCCGGGGCCAACGTCCTGACTTTC.

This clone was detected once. CDR3 sequence: CASSLFRQGARGYTF. As DNA, the CDR3 is TGTGCCAGCAGCCTATTTCGACAGGGGGCAAGGGGCTACACCTTC. The gene calls are TRBV3-1 (or the pseudogene TRBV3-2) and TRBJ1-2, with 10 bases that match TRBD1. Germline V lookup: CDR1 LGHDT, CDR2 YNNKEL (reference sequence). This CDR3 spans 15 amino acids. Trimming took 4 bases from V and 8 from J; bases not matched to a gene: 10.